The clone carrying this T cell receptor beta chain was counted many times. Its specificity is not known. Universal primer sites and UMIs were introduced during 5'RACE template-switching synthesis of TCR cDNA. TCRdb processed the 5' RACE reads anew with MiXCR; each CDR3 protein has one entry. Found here are 280,000 or so distinct CDR3 sequences, 8.7% of them singletons; the top ten hold approximately 3.5%. This record belongs to a study of T cells after yellow fever vaccination. Study-level background: SMART-Seq v4 Ultra Low Input prepared libraries from low-cell fractions.

The CDR3 spans 13 residues. V dropped 1 base and J dropped 7 bases, with 10 bases sitting between them. In germline, CDR1 is SGHTA, CDR2 FQGNSA. Points from the study as a whole: Booster sampling recovered most clones from primary vaccination (approximately 96% CD4, approximately 90% CD8).

The origin of this receptor is a man younger than 35 who received the YFV17D yellow fever vaccine. Specimen: CD4+ T cells sorted from PBMCs, collected 5 days after the yellow fever booster vaccination. The chain recombines TRBV7-2 with TRBJ1-1; D perhaps matches TRBD1 (6 bases). In DNA, the CDR3 is TGTGCCAGCAGCTTAGGTACAGGGTATGAAGCTTTCTTT. Residues: CASSLGTGYEAFF.